Each of the 21 T cell receptor beta chains below was sequenced from the same sample in a study of T-cell reconstitution after alpha-beta-depleted transplantation in children. Researchers prepared the TCRbeta library using unique molecular identifiers, the study reports. TCRdb fed the PCR reads into MiXCR, producing one record per CDR3 protein. The data contain under 250,000 distinct CDR3 sequences, more than 20% of them seen just once; the ten biggest clones take up more than 4.5%. The sequencing used PBMCs, mostly from graft donor cells, collected 360 days after TCRalphabeta/CD19-depleted stem cell transplant. Every receptor here comes from a female patient aged 2 to 10 who had a stem cell transplant for congenital amegakaryocytic thrombocytopenia, so the T cells may come from the graft donor.

This clonotype appeared a few times. The V call is TRBV25-1, the J call TRBJ2-3; 9 bases are a match to TRBD1. The V and J ends lost 9 bases and 10 bases, in that order; junction bases with no gene match: 5. The CDR3 has 11 residues. Germline CDR1 MGHDK, CDR2 SYGVNS. CDR3 protein: CASGTGGSQYF. The CDR3 DNA reads TGTGCCAGTGGAACAGGGGGCTCGCAGTATTTT.

This clonotype has only a few counts. The chain recombines TRBV28 with TRBJ2-7, with 9 positions matching TRBD1. V was pared by 2 bases and J by 7 bases, with 0 bases of the junction left unmatched. From germline, CDR1 is MDHEN and CDR2 SYDVKM. There are 12 residues in the CDR3. The CDR3 DNA reads as TGTGCCAGCAGTTTAGGGACAGGGGAGCAGTACTTC. Amino acids: CASSLGTGEQYF.

This CDR3 is CASSQDPDGGRRGEQYF. The DNA for the CDR3 is TGCGCCAGCAGCCAAGATCCAGACGGGGGCCGCAGAGGGGAGCAGTACTTC. The chain recombines TRBV4-1 with TRBJ2-7; D could derive from TRBD1 or TRBD2 (6 bases each). The CDR3 consists of 17 residues. Trimming left V 0 bases short and J 7 bases short, with 22 bases between. Germline CDR1 is MGHRA and CDR2 is YSYEKL.

This clonotype showed up just a few times. This chain links TRBV28 with TRBJ1-1; D remains unclear. The CDR3 sequence is 14 residues long. The germline gives CDR1 MDHEN, CDR2 SYDVKM. V gave up 5 bases and J gave up 0 bases, with 10 bases separating them. CDR3 bases: TGTGCCAGCAGTCGTCGACGGCTGAACACTGAAGCTTTCTTT. Its translation: CASSRRRLNTEAFF.

This chain uses TRBV7-8 with TRBJ1-1; TRBD1 aligns across 7 bases. The CDR3 spans 13 residues. Unmatched junction bases numbered 0, after V lost 4 bases and J lost 1 base. Germline V gives CDR1 SGHVS, CDR2 FQNEAQ. CDR3 DNA sequence: TGTGCCAGCAGCTGGGACAGGAACACTGAAGCTTTCTTT. This translates into CASSWDRNTEAFF.

This clonotype was found a few times. The DNA of the CDR3 is TGCAGTGCTGGGAGGGGAAGCCCCGGGGAGCTGTTTTTT. Translated, it gives CSAGRGSPGELFF. The chain is built from TRBV20-1 and TRBJ2-2, with 7 positions matching TRBD2. This CDR3 comprises 13 residues. V dropped 5 bases and J dropped 6; count of bases not matched to a gene: 6. CDR1 and CDR2 (germline): DFQATT, SNEGSKA (reference sequence).

The genes are TRBV20-1 and TRBJ2-1, with 7 nucleotides matching TRBD1. Losses at the gene ends were 6 bases for V and 6 bases for J; bases not matched to a gene: 8. CDR3 length equals 13 residues. In germline, CDR1 is DFQATT, CDR2 SNEGSKA (reference sequence). The CDR3 region has the DNA TGCAGTGCCCAGACAGGGTGGGTCAATGAGCAGTTCTTC. Amino acid sequence: CSAQTGWVNEQFF.

This chain uses TRBV4-1 with TRBJ2-7, with D perhaps being TRBD1 or TRBD2 (5 bases each). The CDR3 totals 15 residues. Germline CDR1 reads MGHRA; CDR2 reads YSYEKL. Trimming stripped 0 bases from V and 3 bases from J, with 12 bases between. CDR3 protein: CASSQDRGRSYEQYF. The CDR3 bases are TGCGCCAGCAGCCAAGATCGGGGCAGGAGCTACGAGCAGTACTTC.

This clonotype was counted once. The junction shows a germline mismatch at one end, possibly a read error. J is TRBJ1-2 and V is TRBV10-3, with no clear D. Germline V gene data show CDR1 as ENHRY and CDR2 as SYGVKD. The CDR3 has 15 residues. CDR3 DNA: TGTGCCATCAGCCCCCCCGATCGGCCAATTTATGGCTACCCCTTC. Its translation is CAISPPDRPIYGYPF.

This clonotype was picked up one time. The chain couples TRBV28 to TRBJ2-2, with no clear D. Germline CDR1 MDHEN, CDR2 SYDVKM. V was pared by 5 bases and J by 2 bases, with 15 bases between. There are 16 residues in the CDR3. In DNA, the CDR3 is TGTGCCAGCAGTACCTTGCTATACTTAAACACCGGGGAGCTGTTTTTT. Translating gives CASSTLLYLNTGELFF.

Notes on this clonotype: The germline gene is not matched at one end of the junction; a read error may be the cause. The chain uses TRBV6-2 or TRBV6-3 and TRBJ2-2, with D perhaps TRBD1 or TRBD2 (5 bases each). In germline, CDR1 is MNHEY, CDR2 SVGEGT. The CDR3 totals 15 residues. This chain's CDR3 is CDSSYLQGETGELFF. In nucleotides, the CDR3 is TGTGACAGCAGTTACCTTCAGGGAGAAACCGGGGAGCTGTTTTTT.

V gene TRBV3-1 combines with J gene TRBJ2-1; possible D gene TRBD2, 6 bases. The CDR3 extends over 16 amino acids. Germline loops: CDR1 LGHDT, CDR2 YNNKEL (reference sequence). V shed 6 bases and J shed 2 bases, with 17 bases lying between them. This CDR3 is CASRRTESGPYNEQFF. Written as DNA, the CDR3 is TGTGCCAGCAGACGGACTGAAAGCGGGCCCTACAATGAGCAGTTCTTC.

The chain combines TRBV20-1 with TRBJ2-3; the match to TRBD2 covers 10 bases. The CDR3 runs to 15 residues. Germline lookup yields CDR1 DFQATT and CDR2 SNEGSKA (reference sequence). With V trimmed by 1 base and J by 4 bases, 5 bases remained unmatched. The CDR3 region is CSARVPSGRSDTQYF. The CDR3 coding sequence is TGCAGTGCTAGAGTCCCTAGCGGGAGATCAGATACGCAGTATTTT.

This clonotype appeared many times. This rearrangement joins TRBV29-1 to TRBJ2-5; D unresolved. The V and J ends lost 4 bases and 5 bases respectively, with 8 bases between them. Germline CDR1 and CDR2: SQVTM and ANQGSEA. This CDR3 is 11 amino acids long. DNA of the CDR3: TGCAGCGTTGGATGGTGGGAGACCCAGTACTTC. This sequence encodes CSVGWWETQYF. Full variable domain (rest looked up from reference TRBV29-1 and TRBJ2-5): SAVISQKPSRDICQRGTSLTIQCQVDSQVTMMFWYRQQPGQSLTLIATANQGSEATYESGFVIDKFPISRPNLTFSTLTVSNMSPEDSSIYLCSVGWWETQYFGPGTRLLVL.

The rearrangement uses TRBV7-9 and TRBJ2-3; 9 bases agree with TRBD2. V gave up 5 bases and J gave up 4 bases; unmatched junction bases: 4. The V gene's germline CDR1 is SEHNR and CDR2 FQNEAQ (reference sequence). CDR3 length: 14 residues. The CDR3 DNA is TGTGCCAGCAGCCCTAGCGGGGCGGCAGATACGCAGTATTTT. Translating it yields CASSPSGAADTQYF. Filled out from reference TRBV7-9 and TRBJ2-3, the complete variable domain reads DTGVSQNPRHKITKRGQNVTFRCDPISEHNRLYWYRQTLGQGPEFLTYFQNEAQLEKSRLLSDRFSAERPKGSFSTLEIQRTEQGDSAMYLCASSPSGAADTQYFGPGTRLTVL.

V gene TRBV7-8 combines with J gene TRBJ1-1, with no clear D. Germline loops: CDR1 SGHVS, CDR2 FQNEAQ. CDR3 size: 13 residues. With 2 bases removed from V and 10 bases from J, the gap between germline ends came to 14 bases. CDR3 nucleotide sequence: TGTGCCAGCAGCTTATATGGTGATCTCGCAGCTTTCTTT. Its protein is CASSLYGDLAAFF.

A few counts support this clonotype. CDR3 in amino acids: CASSMDGGQGNGNTIYF. The CDR3 DNA is TGTGCCAGCAGTATGGACGGAGGACAGGGGAATGGAAACACCATATATTTT. This sequence joins TRBV12-3 or TRBV12-4 and TRBJ1-3; 9 bases fit TRBD1. This CDR3 is 17 amino acids long. V lost 5 bases to trimming and J lost 3 bases; unmatched junction nucleotides: 11.

The J gene is TRBJ1-1, the V gene TRBV20-1; D is unclear. V was shortened by 0 bases and J by 12 bases, with 17 bases between the two germline ends. This CDR3 contains 13 residues. Germline lookup yields CDR1 DFQATT and CDR2 SNEGSKA (reference sequence). CDR3 DNA: TGCAGTGCTAGAGATACCCGGCCAGGTATTCCTTTCTTT. This translates into CSARDTRPGIPFF.

There are a few counts of this clonotype. The V gene is TRBV7-2, the J gene TRBJ2-5; 9 positions match TRBD1. Germline loops: CDR1 SGHTA, CDR2 FQGNSA. The length of the CDR3 is 15 residues. V shed 5 bases and J 4 bases; nucleotides not matched to a gene: 8. The CDR3 DNA is TGTGCCAGCAGCCGGAAGGACAGGGGTTTAGAGACCCAGTACTTC. Translating gives CASSRKDRGLETQYF.

This clonotype was picked up a small number of times. CDR3 region: CASVSGGNRDYEQYF. CDR3 coding DNA: TGTGCCAGCGTTTCGGGGGGCAATCGGGACTACGAGCAGTACTTC. The chain couples TRBV28 to TRBJ2-7, with a weak D call TRBD2 (7 bases). V was trimmed by 8 bases and J by 3 bases, leaving 20 bases between them. The CDR3 runs to 15 residues. Germline V lookup: CDR1 MDHEN, CDR2 SYDVKM. The whole variable domain, remainder taken from reference TRBV28 and TRBJ2-7, is DVKVTQSSRYLVKRTGEKVFLECVQDMDHENMFWYRQDPGLGLRLIYFSYDVKMKEKGDIPEGYSVSREKKERFSLILESASTNQTSMYLCASVSGGNRDYEQYFGPGTRLTVT.

The V call is TRBV9, the J call TRBJ2-5; TRBD2 agrees at 15 bases. The CDR3 consists of 17 residues. With V trimmed by 3 bases and J by 1 base, 4 bases remained unmatched. Germline loops: CDR1 SGDLS, CDR2 YYNGEE. CDR3 sequence (DNA): TGTGCCAGCAGCGAGGGACTAGCGGGGGGTCTCCAAGAGACCCAGTACTTC. Amino acid sequence: CASSEGLAGGLQETQYF.